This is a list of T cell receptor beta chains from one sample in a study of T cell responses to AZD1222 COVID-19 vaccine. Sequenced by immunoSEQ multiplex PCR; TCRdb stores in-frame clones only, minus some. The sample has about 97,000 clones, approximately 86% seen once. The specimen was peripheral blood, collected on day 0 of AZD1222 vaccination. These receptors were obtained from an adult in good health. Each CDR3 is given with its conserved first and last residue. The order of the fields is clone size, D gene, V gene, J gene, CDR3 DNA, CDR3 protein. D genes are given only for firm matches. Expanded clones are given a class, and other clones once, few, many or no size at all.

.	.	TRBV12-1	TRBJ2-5	TGTGCCAGCCCTATCATAGCGGGAGATCGGGAGACCCAGTACTTC	CASPIIAGDRETQYF
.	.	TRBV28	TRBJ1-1	TGTGCCAGCAGACTTGGACACGGGGGCACTGAAGCTTTCTTT	CASRLGHGGTEAFF
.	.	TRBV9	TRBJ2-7	TGTGCCAGCAGCGCCCCCTCCTACGAGCAGTACTTC	CASSAPSYEQYF
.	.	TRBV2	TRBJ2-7	TGTGCCAGCAGTCTTCAGGGGAGAGGGCTCGAGCAGTACTTC	CASSLQGRGLEQYF
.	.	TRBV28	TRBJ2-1	TGTGCCAGCAGTTTTCGGACCGGTGAGCAGTTCTTC	CASSFRTGEQFF
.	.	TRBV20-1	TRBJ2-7	TGCAGTGCTAGAGTGGGGTGGGAGCAGTACTTC	CSARVGWEQYF
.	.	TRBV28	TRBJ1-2	TGTGCCAGCAGTTTCACTAGCTATGGCTACACCTTC	CASSFTSYGYTF
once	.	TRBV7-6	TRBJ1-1	TGTGCCAGCAGCTTAGGTCCTATTATTCGGGGAAGCTTGAACACTGAAGCTTTCTTT	CASSLGPIIRGSLNTEAFF
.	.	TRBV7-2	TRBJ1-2	TGTGCCAGCAGCCCACCAGGAAGCAAGAACTATGGCTACACCTTC	CASSPPGSKNYGYTF
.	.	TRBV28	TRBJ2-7	TGTGCCAGCAGTTCCTCCCTGCAGGGACTGGTCGACGAGCAGTACTTC	CASSSSLQGLVDEQYF
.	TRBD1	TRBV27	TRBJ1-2	TGTGCCAGCAGCTATTCGGGGACAGGGCGAAGTGTCTACACCTTC	CASSYSGTGRSVYTF
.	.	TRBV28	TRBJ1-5	TGTGCCAGCACCCCCATGTTGGGACACAATCAGCCCCAGCATTTT	CASTPMLGHNQPQHF
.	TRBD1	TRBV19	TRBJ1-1	TGTGCCAGTAGTCTGACAGGGGGCGCGGCTGAAGCTTTCTTT	CASSLTGGAAEAFF
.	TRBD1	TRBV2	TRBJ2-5	TGTGCCAGCAGTCCGGACAGGGGGAGAGAGACCCAGTACTTC	CASSPDRGRETQYF
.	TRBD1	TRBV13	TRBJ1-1	TGTGCCAGCAGCTCGCGGGACAGGGGGTTGGACACTGAAGCTTTCTTT	CASSSRDRGLDTEAFF
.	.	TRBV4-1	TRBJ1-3	TGCGCCAGCAGCCCTAGAGACAAGTCTGGAAACACCATATATTTT	CASSPRDKSGNTIYF
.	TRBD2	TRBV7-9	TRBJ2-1	TGTGCCAGCAGCCGGGTGGGGGGACTAGCGGGGAATAATGAGCAGTTCTTC	CASSRVGGLAGNNEQFF
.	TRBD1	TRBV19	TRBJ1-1	TGTGCCAGTAGTATCGGACAGGTTGAAACTGAAGCTTTCTTT	CASSIGQVETEAFF
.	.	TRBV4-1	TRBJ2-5	TGCGCCAGCAGCCGCAGGGTCCAAGAGACCCAGTACTTC	CASSRRVQETQYF
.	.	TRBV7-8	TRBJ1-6	TGTGCCAGCAGCTTAAGGACCGCCGATAATTCACCCCTCCACTTT	CASSLRTADNSPLHF
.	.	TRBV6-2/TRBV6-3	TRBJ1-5	TGTGCCAGCAGTTGGACTTCAAATCAGCCCCAGCATTTT	CASSWTSNQPQHF
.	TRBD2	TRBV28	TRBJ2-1	TGTGCCAGCAGTCCCCCCGGAACTAGCGATGAGCAGTTCTTC	CASSPPGTSDEQFF
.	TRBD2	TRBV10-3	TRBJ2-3	TGTGCCATCAGTGATGGGACTAGCGGGCGCACAGATACGCAGTATTTT	CAISDGTSGRTDTQYF
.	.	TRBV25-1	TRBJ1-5	TGTGCCAGCAGTGAATTAGAGGACAATCAGCCCCAGCATTTT	CASSELEDNQPQHF
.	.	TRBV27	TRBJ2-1	TGTGCCAGCAGTTTAGAACCGGGACCCTACAGGTCCAATGAGCAGTTCTTC	CASSLEPGPYRSNEQFF
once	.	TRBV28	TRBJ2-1	TGTGCCAGCAGTTTAACGGTGGGTAGGAGCTCCTACAATGAGCAGTTCTTC	CASSLTVGRSSYNEQFF
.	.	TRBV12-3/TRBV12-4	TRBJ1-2	TGTGCCAGCAGCACACCCCACGGCGGCTACACCTTC	CASSTPHGGYTF